Sequencing of this T cell receptor beta chain was carried out in a study of T cells in localized non-small cell lung cancer (dated by TCRdb to the early 2020s). Concerning the study at large: T cell repertoires of some 240 early-stage NSCLC patients were analyzed, with tumors being compared against uninvolved tumor-adjacent lungs. The mean age of the NSCLC patients was about 70 years, with approximately 130 men and 95 to 110 women. All 250 or so NSCLC patients in the cohort were treatment-naive and had localized lung tumors that were resected. Broader findings and caveats from the paper: Longer overall survival was associated with higher T cell density in blood, whereas shorter survival was associated with higher clonality in adjacent lung. Because multi-region tumor sequencing was not performed, intratumor heterogeneity could not be ruled out. A median of around 62 of the top 100 tumor clones turned up in the paired uninvolved adjacent lung, and 25 to 30 of those clones also ranked among the top 100 of that same adjacent lung. Uninvolved tumor-adjacent lung showed the highest T cell clonality, higher than tumor, which suggests more focused antigenic responses in the uninvolved tumor-adjacent lung. Because of the exploratory design, TCR variables were selected using unadjusted p-values without false-discovery rate correction.

In the case of this clone: The antigen this receptor binds is unknown. Base qualities are missing; no much larger clone stands one base away.

At diagnosis, tumor, uninvolved tumor-adjacent lung and peripheral blood were collected and then preserved as a mix of FFPE and fresh-frozen material. For TCR repertoire profiling, the blood samples were analyzed as peripheral blood mononuclear cells. V is clipped by 0 bases and J by 8 bases, and the sequence between their germline boundaries is 15 bases long. Per the germline V gene (reference sequence), SGHNT is the CDR1 and YYREEE is the CDR2. The CDR3 runs 14 residues from the cysteine to the phenylalanine. The sequence is cut down to CDR3 DNA, 42 bases in frame from base 1. The immunoSEQ Assay was used to sequence TCR beta CDR3 regions from DNA. For the original study's pipeline: T cell density was computed as TCR beta template counts normalized to usable DNA estimated by amplifying housekeeping genes. Richness was estimated with the preseqR package, extrapolating to 400,000 templates for PBMC samples and 120,000 templates for tissue samples. Clonality was defined as one minus Pielou's evenness. Differential abundance testing on productive amino-acid clonotypes, with a minimum total count of 5 and an alpha of 0.1, was used to identify tissue-enriched TCRs. The Jaccard Index and the Morisita Overlap Index were used to quantify repertoire overlap between compartments. TCR beta CDR3s were clustered by GLIPH together with public tetramer-defined viral CDR3s, and at least three viral sequences plus V-gene enrichment were required for viral motifs. TCRdb re-hosts the immuneACCESS table, in-frame sequences only. Its copies lack some clones; in the studies checked, an unresolved V gene accounts for under half of them, and the cause for the rest is not known. From that table come the V and J calls and clone size; the DNA was used to work out D and trimming. The sample table contains approximately 30,000 clones; only one count was recorded for around 90% of them. Together, the top ten hold approximately 3% of the sample.

Recombination connected TRBV5-4 to TRBJ2-7, with TRBD1 as a weak D call on 6 bases. The sequenced sample was peripheral blood, obtained before any cancer treatment. The clonotype was recovered from a woman aged 18 to 50 with stage I lung adenocarcinoma. CDR3 protein: CASSLGGPPLQQYF. The DNA is TGTGCCAGCAGCTTGGGGGGGCCCCCCCTTCAGCAGTACTTC.